The TCR beta chain described here comes from a study of T cell responses to AZD1222 COVID-19 vaccine. The study, taken as a whole, reports: It was only a handful of AZD1222 recipients who were seropositive at baseline. Regions 160-218 and 743-854 dominated among vaccine-associated CD4 TCRs spanning spike. Most donors were white British and more were female, and clonal diversity was possibly underestimated.

Some clones are missing from TCRdb's copy, which holds only in-frame ones; the method was immunoSEQ multiplex PCR. The table includes about 200,000 clones, under 95% detected once. V lost 1 base to trimming and J lost 2 bases, with 9 bases between them. The V gene's germline CDR1 is SGHRS and CDR2 YFSETQ. The CDR3 runs 14 residues. With respect to this clone: The antigen is undetermined.

The sample in question was peripheral blood, obtained on day 0 of MenACWY control vaccination. V is TRBV5-1 and J is TRBJ2-5; D not certain. The receptor's source is an adult in good health. CDR3 DNA: TGCGCCAGCAGCTTGTACGGCGTTCAAGAGACCCAGTACTTC. Translated: CASSLYGVQETQYF.